Each of the 32 T cell receptor beta chains below was sequenced from the same sample in a study of blood T cell repertoires in COVID-19. Sequenced by immunoSEQ multiplex PCR; TCRdb stores in-frame clones only, minus some. The sample consists of approximately 300,000 clones, roughly 89% of them appearing once. The sample consisted of PBMCs or T cells enriched from blood (not recorded which). The receptors were sampled from a woman aged 18-29 years with acute COVID-19.

The rearrangement links TRBV27 to TRBJ2-7; 7 nucleotides match TRBD1. The junction had 13 bases not matched to a gene; V was cut back by 6 bases and J by 5 bases. The CDR3 length is 15 residues. CDR1 is MNHEY and CDR2 is SMNVEV in the germline V gene (reference sequence). This CDR3 reads CASSSEGAKSHEQYF. The CDR3 coding sequence is TGTGCCAGCAGCTCCGAGGGGGCAAAGTCCCACGAGCAGTACTTC.

The chain recombines TRBV27 with TRBJ1-6; D gene ambiguous. V lost 5 bases, J lost 3 bases, and 20 bases lay in between. The CDR3 consists of 18 residues. The germline V gene encodes CDR1 MNHEY and CDR2 SMNVEV (reference sequence). The chain's CDR3 is CASSPRNLFPYYNSPLHF. The CDR3 bases are TGTGCCAGCAGTCCCCGAAACCTATTCCCCTACTATAATTCACCCCTCCACTTT.

The chain couples TRBV7-3 to TRBJ2-1; possible D gene TRBD1, 6 bases. Germline V gene lookup returns CDR1 SGHTA and CDR2 FQGTGA. V was pared by 4 bases and J by 8 bases, with 6 bases between. There are 11 residues in the CDR3. In DNA form, the CDR3 reads TGTGCCAGCAGCTCAGGGGATGAGCAGTTCTTC. Translation gives CASSSGDEQFF.

The chain uses TRBV29-1 and TRBJ2-7, with TRBD1 matching over 7 bases. CDR3 length equals 13 residues. V shed 8 bases and J 5 bases; nucleotides not matched to a gene: 12. Germline assignment: CDR1 SQVTM and CDR2 ANQGSEA. In DNA form, the CDR3 reads TGCAGCACGCAGGGGGTGACGGGGCACGAGCAGTACTTC. Its translation is CSTQGVTGHEQYF.

The chain employs TRBV9 and TRBJ1-2, with TRBD1 identical over 9 bases. After removal of 3 bases from V and 7 bases from J, the junction contained 10 bases not matched to a gene. The CDR3 spans 15 residues. Germline CDR1 and CDR2: SGDLS and YYNGEE. DNA for the CDR3: TGTGCCAGCAGCGGATCGACCCGGACAGGGGTTGGCTACACCTTC. Translated: CASSGSTRTGVGYTF.

V gene TRBV28 combines with J gene TRBJ2-2, with D possibly being TRBD1 (5 bases). The CDR3 totals 17 residues. The ends were cut back, 1 base at V and 6 bases at J, with 18 bases in the middle. From germline, CDR1 is MDHEN and CDR2 SYDVKM. CDR3 region: CASSLLGAGERAGELFF. CDR3 bases: TGTGCCAGCAGTTTATTAGGGGCAGGAGAACGGGCCGGGGAGCTGTTTTTT.

V and J are TRBV19 and TRBJ1-6, with 7 bases that match TRBD1. From germline, CDR1 is LNHDA and CDR2 SQIVND (reference sequence). V lost 3 bases, J lost 6 bases, and 5 bases stayed unmatched. The CDR3 is 15 amino acids. The CDR3 is CASSIRQGSNSPLHF. CDR3 in DNA: TGTGCCAGTAGTATCCGACAGGGTTCTAATTCACCCCTCCACTTT.

This clone showed up just once. The chain is built from TRBV30 and TRBJ1-5; D is uncertain. The V gene's germline CDR1 is GTSNPN and CDR2 SVGIG (reference sequence). This CDR3 comprises 15 residues. Trimming took off 8 bases at V and 0 bases at J, with 17 bases between the two ends. As DNA, the CDR3 is TGTGCCCGCGGCCCCCCGAACCTTAGCAATCAGCCCCAGCATTTT. Protein product: CARGPPNLSNQPQHF. The full variable domain, in which reference TRBV30 and TRBJ1-5 provide the parts outside the CDR3, is SQTIHQWPATLVQPVGSPLSLECTVEGTSNPNLYWYRQAAGRGLQLLFYSVGIGQISSEVPQNLSASRPQDRQFILSSKKLLLSDSGFYLCARGPPNLSNQPQHFGDGTRLSIL.

The chain is built from TRBV28 and TRBJ1-3; perhaps TRBD1 as D (6 bases). CDR3 size: 13 residues. Deletions cut 4 bases from V and 8 bases from J, with 12 bases between. Germline-derived CDR1 and CDR2 are MDHEN and SYDVKM. The CDR3 coding sequence is TGTGCCAGCAGTTCTGGACAGATGGACACCATATATTTT. It translates to CASSSGQMDTIYF.

The rearrangement uses TRBV24-1 and TRBJ2-7, with TRBD1 matching over 10 bases. The CDR3 loop spans 13 amino acids. The germline V gene has CDR1 KGHDR and CDR2 SFDVKD. With V trimmed by 7 bases and J by 4 bases, 3 bases remained unmatched. This CDR3 is CATSGTGAYEQYF. As DNA, the CDR3 is TGTGCCACCAGCGGGACAGGGGCTTACGAGCAGTACTTC.

With respect to this clone: A junction boundary mismatches the germline segment, possibly from a read error. The chain links TRBV28 to TRBJ1-2; 8 nucleotides line up with TRBD1. Looked up from germline, CDR1 is MDHEN and CDR2 is SYDVKM. This CDR3 is built from 13 residues. The CDR3 DNA reads TGTGCCAGCACTTTAGGACAGGGCTATGGCTACACCTTC. This gives the protein CASTLGQGYGYTF.

Only a few counts were recorded for this clone. This chain joins TRBV27 and TRBJ2-7, with D unresolved. Trimming pared 2 bases from V and 7 bases from J, leaving 12 bases between. The germline V gene encodes CDR1 MNHEY and CDR2 SMNVEV (reference sequence). CDR3 size: 13 residues. The CDR3 region is CASSLPKRGEQYF. The CDR3 DNA reads as TGTGCCAGCAGTTTACCAAAGCGTGGAGAGCAGTACTTC.

The J gene is TRBJ1-1, the V gene TRBV27; possibly TRBD1 for D (5 bases). V was shortened by 5 bases and J by 8 bases, with 21 bases between the two germline ends. In germline, CDR1 is MNHEY, CDR2 SMNVEV (reference sequence). This CDR3 has 15 residues. The DNA of the CDR3 is TGTGCCAGCAGTAACTCAGGGTTGGTCGGGGGAGAAGCTTTCTTT. Translating gives CASSNSGLVGGEAFF.

V gene TRBV28 combines with J gene TRBJ1-6; 9 bases are shared with TRBD1. The ends lost 6 bases at V and 6 bases at J; junction bases unmatched: 6. CDR1 is MDHEN, CDR2 SYDVKM, per germline. CDR3 size: 15 residues. CDR3: CASSPGTGFNSPLHF. CDR3 bases: TGTGCCAGCAGCCCCGGGACAGGGTTTAATTCACCCCTCCACTTT.

This sequence joins TRBV19 and TRBJ2-7, with D perhaps matching TRBD1 (6 bases). The CDR3 runs to 14 residues. V was trimmed by 5 bases and J by 3 bases, leaving 14 bases between them. Per the germline V gene, CDR1 is LNHDA and CDR2 is SQIVND (reference sequence). The CDR3 bases are TGTGCCAGTAGTCCCCAGGGGAAGGGCTACGAGCAGTACTTC. This encodes CASSPQGKGYEQYF.

J is TRBJ2-1 and V is TRBV10-2; the match to TRBD2 covers 7 bases. Losses at the gene ends were 5 bases for V and 7 bases for J; bases not matched to a gene: 5. Germline-derived CDR1 and CDR2 are WSHSY and SAAADI. There are 13 residues in the CDR3. This CDR3 is CASSLGRGNEQFF. Here the CDR3 DNA reads TGCGCCAGCAGTCTAGGGAGGGGTAATGAGCAGTTCTTC.

The chain joins TRBV27 to TRBJ2-7; possibly TRBD2 for D (5 bases). This CDR3 comprises 15 residues. V dropped 11 bases and J dropped 7 bases, with 27 bases sitting between them. The germline CDR1 and CDR2 sequences are MNHEY and SMNVEV (reference sequence). CDR3: CAVSAGVSGVREQYF. CDR3 nucleotide sequence: TGTGCCGTCTCCGCGGGCGTGTCTGGGGTACGGGAGCAGTACTTC.

V usage is TRBV10-1 and J usage is TRBJ2-1; TRBD2 aligns across 8 bases. The ends lost 2 bases at V and 4 bases at J; junction bases unmatched: 1. The CDR3 has 14 residues. Germline V lookup: CDR1 WNHNN, CDR2 SYGVQD (reference sequence). The CDR3 DNA is TGCGCCAGCAGTGAGACTAGCGGTTACAATGAGCAGTTCTTC. Protein product: CASSETSGYNEQFF.

The J gene is TRBJ2-2, the V gene TRBV30; D perhaps matches TRBD1 (5 bases). V was clipped by 4 bases and J by 5 bases, with 8 bases between them. Germline CDR1 reads GTSNPN; CDR2 reads SVGIG (reference sequence). The CDR3 extends over 12 amino acids. The CDR3 region is CAWTKGTGELFF. DNA of the CDR3: TGTGCCTGGACCAAGGGGACCGGGGAGCTGTTTTTT.

The rearrangement joins TRBV10-3 to TRBJ2-1; D is undetermined. Germline values: CDR1 ENHRY, CDR2 SYGVKD. V was clipped by 0 bases and J by 6 bases, with 9 bases between them. The CDR3 covers 14 residues. The CDR3 spells CAISESSPGNEQFF. CDR3 bases: TGTGCCATCAGTGAGTCGTCGCCCGGCAATGAGCAGTTCTTC.

The genes are TRBV6-1 and TRBJ2-7, with a weak D call TRBD2 (6 bases). CDR1 is MNHNS and CDR2 is SASEGT in the germline V gene. This CDR3 region has 14 residues. V lost 2 bases, J lost 4 bases, and 12 bases lay in between. CDR3 nucleotides: TGTGCCAGCAGTGAATGGGCAGGGAGGTACGAGCAGTACTTC. It specifies CASSEWAGRYEQYF.

The rearrangement uses TRBV30 and TRBJ1-4; no definite D call. The CDR3 sequence is 12 residues long. Looked up from germline, CDR1 is GTSNPN and CDR2 is SVGIG (reference sequence). V shed 2 bases and J shed 4 bases, with 5 bases lying between them. CDR3 DNA sequence: TGTGCCTGGAGTAGCGATAATGAAAAACTGTTTTTT. Translating it yields CAWSSDNEKLFF.

The chain is built from TRBV28 and TRBJ2-7, with a possible D match to TRBD2 (6 bases). V shed 1 base and J shed 7 bases, with 8 bases lying between them. Per the germline V gene, CDR1 is MDHEN and CDR2 is SYDVKM. This CDR3 is 12 amino acids long. Here the CDR3 DNA reads TGTGCCAGCAGTTTATTGCGGGATGAGCAGTACTTC. Amino acids: CASSLLRDEQYF. Complete variable domain (other parts from reference TRBV28 and TRBJ2-7): DVKVTQSSRYLVKRTGEKVFLECVQDMDHENMFWYRQDPGLGLRLIYFSYDVKMKEKGDIPEGYSVSREKKERFSLILESASTNQTSMYLCASSLLRDEQYFGPGTRLTVT.

The gene calls are TRBV18 and TRBJ1-2, with 11 bases identical to TRBD1. The germline V gene encodes CDR1 KGHSH and CDR2 LQKENI. This CDR3 contains 14 residues. V lost 6 bases to trimming and J lost 7 bases; unmatched junction nucleotides: 7. The CDR3 nucleotides are TGTGCCAGCTCCCGGACAGGGGGCGGCGGTGGCTACACCTTC. Its translation: CASSRTGGGGGYTF.

The J gene is TRBJ2-7, the V gene TRBV5-1; 8 bases line up with TRBD2. From germline, CDR1 is SGHRS and CDR2 YFSETQ. The junction had 9 bases not matched to a gene; V was cut back by 4 bases and J by 6 bases. The CDR3 has 14 residues. The CDR3 DNA reads as TGCGCCAGCAGCAGGGACACGGGAGGGTCCGAGCAGTACTTC. It codes for CASSRDTGGSEQYF.

This clone was seen more than once but under ten times. This chain joins TRBV27 and TRBJ1-2; D remains ambiguous. The length of the CDR3 is 13 residues. Per the germline V gene, CDR1 is MNHEY and CDR2 is SMNVEV (reference sequence). V lost 6 bases and J lost 4, with 12 bases in between. The CDR3 protein is CASSPGVSYGYTF. As DNA, the CDR3 is TGTGCCAGCAGCCCGGGAGTTTCCTATGGCTACACCTTC.

This CDR3 is CASSSLRQGAYYEQYF. The CDR3 nucleotides are TGTGCCAGCAGCTCGTTGAGACAGGGGGCGTACTACGAGCAGTACTTC. This chain joins TRBV5-5 and TRBJ2-7; 10 bases are a match to TRBD1. CDR3 length: 16 residues. CDR1 and CDR2 from the germline V gene are SGHKS and YYEKEE (reference sequence). The V segment lost 3 bases and the J segment 3 bases; nucleotides outside the gene matches: 9.

This chain joins TRBV15 and TRBJ2-5; TRBD2 is a possible D gene (5 bases). The V gene's germline CDR1 is LNHNV and CDR2 YYDKDF (reference sequence). V lost 4 bases to trimming and J lost 4 bases, with 10 bases between them. The CDR3 runs to 13 residues. CDR3 in amino acids: CATSTRDRETQYF. The CDR3 DNA sequence: TGTGCCACCAGCACTCGGGATCGAGAGACCCAGTACTTC. Together with reference TRBV15 and TRBJ2-5, the CDR3 gives the full variable domain: DAMVIQNPRYQVTQFGKPVTLSCSQTLNHNVMYWYQQKSSQAPKLLFHYYDKDFNNEADTPDNFQSRRPNTSFCFLDIRSPGLGDTAMYLCATSTRDRETQYFGPGTRLLVL.

The chain is built from TRBV14 and TRBJ2-5, with 10 bases aligning to TRBD1. This CDR3 spans 16 amino acids. CDR1 SGHDN and CDR2 FVKESK come from the germline V gene. V lost 5 bases and J lost 0; bases outside the gene matches: 6. The CDR3 is CASSFKTGGYQETQYF. The CDR3 DNA reads TGTGCCAGCAGCTTCAAGACAGGGGGCTACCAAGAGACCCAGTACTTC.

The chain's CDR3 is CATQGGGRELFF. For the CDR3, the DNA is TGTGCCACCCAGGGCGGGGGCAGGGAGCTGTTTTTT. The rearrangement links TRBV10-3 to TRBJ2-2, with a possible D match to TRBD2 (7 bases). Trimming cost V 10 bases and J 9 bases, with 15 bases left between them. Germline V CDR1 and CDR2: ENHRY, SYGVKD. The CDR3 extends over 12 amino acids.

This clone was observed once. J is TRBJ2-2 and V is TRBV9, with 10 bases fitting TRBD1. V lost 4 bases, J lost 7 bases, and 10 bases stayed unmatched. There are 16 residues in the CDR3. Germline V gives CDR1 SGDLS, CDR2 YYNGEE. In DNA, the CDR3 is TGTGCCAGCAGCCAAGGGACAGGGGACTTAGGCGGGGAGCTGTTTTTT. Amino acid sequence: CASSQGTGDLGGELFF.

This chain connects TRBV11-2 to TRBJ2-2, with 11 bases lining up with TRBD2. The CDR3 loop spans 15 amino acids. The germline CDR1 and CDR2 sequences are SGHAT and FQNNGV. V shed 4 bases and J 7 bases; nucleotides not matched to a gene: 5. This CDR3 reads CASSSLAGGGGELFF. CDR3 nucleotide sequence: TGTGCCAGCAGCTCCCTAGCGGGAGGAGGCGGGGAGCTGTTTTTT.